This entry is about one T cell receptor beta chain. PCR primers comprised 60 Vbeta and 13 Jbeta primers. The protocol was immunoSEQ multiplex PCR, while the TCRdb copy is restricted to in-frame clones and leaves out a portion. The data show approximately 160,000 clones, with around 86% seen just once and over 4% held by the top ten. This sample is part of a study of cytomegalovirus exposure and HLA in healthy donors. This CDR3 has 15 residues. CDR1 and CDR2 (germline): SGHNT, YENEEA. V dropped 0 bases and J dropped 2 bases, with 9 bases sitting between them. What was sequenced was PBMCs. The receptor was isolated from a man aged 50-59 years in good health and CMV-seropositive. The chain recombines TRBV11-3 with TRBJ2-3, with D possibly matching TRBD2 (5 bases). DNA of the CDR3: TGTGCCAGCAGCTTAGATTCCGGGGACACAGATACGCAGTATTTT. Protein product: CASSLDSGDTDTQYF.